Listed below are T cell receptor beta chains from one sample, sequenced in a study of blood T cells in healthy people across ages. TCRdb reanalysed the 5' RACE reads using MiXCR and keeps one entry per CDR3 protein. The repertoire holds more than 650,000 distinct CDR3 sequences, with approximately 21% as singletons. The sequenced sample consisted of blood. Receptor source: a man between 65 and 80 years old in good health. The CDR3 runs from the conserved cysteine through the conserved F or W. The D gene is left open where the match is weak. Expanded clones get a size class; other rows say once, few or many, or leave the size out.

TRBV4-1	NA	NA	TRBJ1-4	CASSQETQGTNEKLFF	TGCGCCAGCAGCCAAGAGACGCAGGGAACTAATGAAAAACTGTTTTTT
TRBV7-6	NA	few	TRBJ2-3	CASSLGGGAMDTQYF	TGTGCCAGCAGCTTAGGTGGGGGGGCCATGGATACGCAGTATTTT
TRBV7-2	NA	NA	TRBJ2-3	CASSSRLLTDTQYF	TGTGCCAGCAGTTCCCGGTTGCTCACAGATACGCAGTATTTT
TRBV5-1	NA	NA	TRBJ2-7	CASSPLVGTAYEQYF	TGCGCCAGCAGCCCACTTGTGGGAACCGCCTACGAGCAGTACTTC
TRBV27	NA	NA	TRBJ1-2	CASSPRQLYGYTF	TGTGCCAGCAGTCCGCGGCAGCTCTATGGCTACACCTTC
TRBV9	NA	NA	TRBJ2-1	CASSGGPNNEQFF	TGTGCCAGCAGCGGGGGACCTAACAATGAGCAGTTCTTC
TRBV5-4	NA	NA	TRBJ1-4	CASSLVGDGVNEKLFF	TGTGCCAGCAGCTTGGTGGGGGATGGCGTTAATGAAAAACTGTTTTTT
TRBV6-5	TRBD1	NA	TRBJ2-7	CASRKATGGSYEQYF	TGTGCCAGCAGAAAGGCTACAGGGGGTTCCTACGAGCAGTACTTC
TRBV6-2/TRBV6-3	NA	NA	TRBJ1-3	CASSTGAGNTIYF	TGTGCCAGCAGTACAGGAGCCGGAAACACCATATATTTT
TRBV12-5	NA	NA	TRBJ1-5	CASAMGGNQPQHF	TGTGCTAGTGCCATGGGGGGCAATCAGCCCCAGCATTTT
TRBV24-1	NA	NA	TRBJ2-6	CATSESGANVLTF	TGTGCCACCAGCGAGTCGGGGGCCAACGTCCTGACTTTC
TRBV20-1	TRBD1	NA	TRBJ2-3	CRAQGQGSTDTQYF	TGCAGGGCACAAGGACAGGGGTCCACAGATACGCAGTATTTT
TRBV12-3/TRBV12-4	NA	NA	TRBJ2-5	CASRTRGRETQYF	TGTGCCAGCAGAACTCGTGGGAGGGAGACCCAGTACTTC
TRBV6-5	TRBD1	NA	TRBJ2-3	CASSDRGGKRDTQYF	TGTGCCAGCAGTGACAGGGGGGGCAAGAGGGATACGCAGTATTTT
TRBV4-3	NA	few	TRBJ2-3	CASSQVQWVDTQYF	TGCGCCAGCAGCCAAGTGCAGTGGGTGGATACGCAGTATTTT
TRBV3-1	NA	few	TRBJ2-5	CASSQDTTKETQYF	TGTGCCAGCAGCCAAGATACTACTAAAGAGACCCAGTACTTC
TRBV5-1	NA	NA	TRBJ2-5	CASSLAQGKQTQYF	TGCGCCAGCAGCTTGGCCCAGGGTAAACAGACCCAGTACTTC
TRBV27	NA	NA	TRBJ1-1	CASSRGEGIMNTEAFF	TGTGCCAGCAGCCGTGGCGAGGGCATCATGAACACTGAAGCTTTCTTT
TRBV28	TRBD1	NA	TRBJ2-7	CASSSSGQGFGYEQYF	TGTGCCAGCAGTTCCTCGGGACAGGGATTTGGATACGAGCAGTACTTC
TRBV20-1	TRBD2	NA	TRBJ2-7	CSVTSGGFYEQYF	TGCAGTGTAACTAGCGGGGGGTTCTACGAGCAGTACTTC
TRBV6-2/TRBV6-3	NA	NA	TRBJ2-6	CASNPNLSGANVLTF	TGTGCCAGCAACCCAAACCTGTCTGGGGCCAACGTCCTGACTTTC
TRBV5-1	NA	few	TRBJ2-2	CASSLGPGERGELFF	TGCGCCAGCAGCTTGGGCCCAGGGGAGCGCGGGGAGCTGTTTTTT
TRBV18	TRBD1	few	TRBJ1-1	CASSKKQGTNTEAFF	TGTGCCAGTTCAAAAAAACAGGGGACGAACACTGAAGCTTTCTTT
TRBV9	TRBD1	once	TRBJ1-1	CASSGGGQAITEAFF	TGTGCCAGCAGCGGAGGGGGACAGGCCATCACTGAAGCTTTCTTT
TRBV4-2	NA	NA	TRBJ1-2	CASSPSGRVGGYTF	TGTGCCAGCAGCCCTTCGGGGAGGGTCGGTGGCTACACCTTC
TRBV4-1	TRBD2	NA	TRBJ2-1	CASSQLKRGGNEQFF	TGCGCCAGCAGCCAATTAAAGCGGGGGGGCAATGAGCAGTTCTTC
TRBV7-2	NA	many	TRBJ1-3	CASSIGNSGNTIYF	TGTGCCAGCAGCATCGGGAACTCTGGAAACACCATATATTTT
TRBV7-9	NA	NA	TRBJ1-1	CASSLGAGAVGTEALF	TGTGCCAGCAGCTTAGGGGCGGGGGCAGTTGGCACTGAAGCTCTCTTT
TRBV29-1	NA	NA	TRBJ1-5	CSVASGFNQPQHF	TGCAGCGTTGCGTCAGGGTTCAATCAGCCCCAGCATTTT
TRBV29-1	TRBD1	few	TRBJ1-4	CSVPGTGLATNEKLFF	TGCAGCGTCCCAGGGACAGGGTTAGCGACTAATGAAAAACTGTTTTTT
TRBV20-1	TRBD1	NA	TRBJ1-2	CSAPGGGGYTF	TGCAGTGCGCCAGGGGGCGGTGGCTACACCTTC
TRBV7-9	TRBD1	few	TRBJ1-2	CASSSGTGRSPYGYTF	TGTGCCAGCAGCTCCGGGACAGGGCGATCCCCATATGGCTACACCTTC
TRBV20-1	NA	few	TRBJ2-3	CSARQSAWTDTQYF	TGCAGTGCCCGACAGTCAGCATGGACAGATACGCAGTATTTT
TRBV5-1	NA	NA	TRBJ1-1	CASSLGWGGNTEAFF	TGCGCCAGCAGCTTGGGTTGGGGAGGGAACACTGAAGCTTTCTTT
TRBV11-3	NA	NA	TRBJ1-1	CASSLDGKLEAFF	TGTGCCAGCAGCTTAGACGGGAAATTAGAAGCTTTCTTT
TRBV5-1	TRBD1	NA	TRBJ2-5	CASSLGQGAGKTQYF	TGCGCCAGCAGCTTGGGACAGGGGGCCGGAAAGACCCAGTACTTC
TRBV10-3	NA	NA	TRBJ2-5	CAISYGTYQETQYF	TGTGCCATCAGTTATGGGACCTACCAAGAGACCCAGTACTTC
TRBV6-5	TRBD1	NA	TRBJ1-4	CASRAGGTGGGEKLFF	TGTGCCAGCAGGGCCGGAGGGACAGGGGGCGGTGAAAAACTGTTTTTT
TRBV5-6	TRBD1	few	TRBJ1-1	CASSRWTGRYTEAFF	TGTGCCAGCAGCCGTTGGACAGGGAGGTACACTGAAGCTTTCTTT
TRBV20-1	NA	few	TRBJ2-3	CSASSLGARDTQYF	TGCAGTGCTAGTTCTCTGGGTGCAAGAGATACGCAGTATTTT
TRBV6-5	NA	NA	TRBJ2-3	CACHTGLDTQYF	TGTGCCTGCCACACAGGGCTAGATACGCAGTATTTT
TRBV5-1	NA	few	TRBJ2-1	CASSWGPNNEQFF	TGCGCCAGCAGCTGGGGCCCCAACAATGAGCAGTTCTTC
TRBV29-1	TRBD1	NA	TRBJ1-5	CSVAGQGSNQPQHF	TGCAGCGTTGCGGGACAGGGGAGCAATCAGCCCCAGCATTTT
TRBV9	TRBD2	few	TRBJ2-7	CASSVGSASGLHEQYF	TGTGCCAGCAGCGTTGGCTCGGCTAGCGGCCTCCACGAGCAGTACTTC
TRBV11-2	NA	few	TRBJ2-3	CASSFSPQRRDTQYF	TGTGCCAGCAGCTTCTCCCCCCAAAGACGAGATACGCAGTATTTT
TRBV4-3	TRBD1	few	TRBJ1-5	CASSQVWGQGGQPQHF	TGCGCCAGCAGCCAAGTCTGGGGACAGGGCGGCCAGCCCCAGCATTTT
TRBV11-3	NA	few	TRBJ2-1	CASSLTRTGEQFF	TGTGCCAGCAGCTTAACACGGACTGGTGAGCAGTTCTTC
TRBV27	TRBD1	few	TRBJ2-6	CASSLSQGEPGANVLTF	TGTGCCAGCAGTTTATCCCAGGGGGAGCCTGGGGCCAACGTCCTGACTTTC
TRBV2	NA	NA	TRBJ2-1	CANNQGPYNEQFF	TGTGCCAACAACCAGGGCCCGTACAATGAGCAGTTCTTC
TRBV29-1	NA	NA	TRBJ1-1	CSVGMQGENTEAFF	TGCAGCGTTGGTATGCAGGGAGAGAACACTGAAGCTTTCTTT
TRBV20-1	TRBD1	few	TRBJ2-3	CSADWTGGTDTQYF	TGCAGTGCTGATTGGACAGGGGGCACAGATACGCAGTATTTT
TRBV20-1	TRBD1	NA	TRBJ1-2	CSASRDREYFYGYTF	TGCAGTGCTAGCCGGGACAGGGAGTACTTTTATGGCTACACCTTC
TRBV29-1	TRBD1	many	TRBJ1-1	CSVAWGQITEAFF	TGCAGCGTTGCTTGGGGACAGATCACTGAAGCTTTCTTT
TRBV13	NA	NA	TRBJ1-4	CASSFPSPGAKLFF	TGTGCCAGCAGCTTCCCTTCTCCTGGTGCGAAACTGTTTTTT
TRBV20-1	NA	few	TRBJ2-1	CSAAGANGFSYNEQFF	TGCAGTGCCGCAGGTGCCAACGGTTTCTCCTACAATGAGCAGTTCTTC